These 9 T cell receptor beta chains were all obtained from the same sample, sequenced in a study of graft-versus-host responses after intestinal transplantation. Measured with immunoSEQ multiplex PCR; TCRdb has only the in-frame clones, and not every one. Of 25,000 to 35,000 clones in the sample, about 90% are singletons; the top ten hold about 9.9%. The sequenced sample was PBMCs, obtained 450 to 460 days after intestinal transplantation. The origin of the receptors is a human patient who received an intestinal transplant, so some T cells may come from the graft donor.

J is TRBJ1-5 and V is TRBV19; the match to TRBD1 covers 8 bases. With 3 bases clipped from V and 2 bases from J, the junction kept 9 bases outside the gene matches. The CDR3 has 17 residues. The germline V gene has CDR1 LNHDA and CDR2 SQIVND (reference sequence). Here the CDR3 reads CASSIATGGSGNQPQHF. As DNA, the CDR3 is TGTGCCAGTAGTATCGCAACAGGGGGTAGCGGCAATCAGCCCCAGCATTTT.

The rearrangement links TRBV28 to TRBJ1-6, with no clear D. Germline V CDR1 and CDR2: MDHEN, SYDVKM. CDR3 length: 14 amino acids. The V end lost 6 bases, the J end lost 7 bases, and 13 bases lay between the germline ends. The chain's CDR3 is CASRATLGNSPLHF. For the CDR3, the DNA is TGTGCCAGCAGGGCCACCCTGGGAAATTCACCCCTCCACTTT.

For this clone: Other DNA sequences from this sample encode an identical CDR3 as well. The chain combines TRBV7-9 with TRBJ1-2; 7 bases agree with TRBD1. Germline lookup yields CDR1 SEHNR and CDR2 FQNEAQ (reference sequence). The CDR3 loop spans 16 amino acids. J lost 4 bases, V lost 6 bases, and 14 bases had no gene match. As DNA, the CDR3 is TGTGCCAGCAGTTCCCTCCTTACAGGGGAGGGCTATGGCTACACCTTC. Protein: CASSSLLTGEGYGYTF.

Here the CDR3 DNA reads TGTGCCAGTAGTCCCAGGGTCGGGGGACTCACCTACGAGCAGTACTTC. Amino acids: CASSPRVGGLTYEQYF. The chain couples TRBV19 to TRBJ2-7; D possibly corresponds to TRBD2 (6 bases). The CDR3 spans 16 residues. V was shortened by 5 bases and J by 2 bases, with 19 bases between the two germline ends. CDR1 and CDR2 (germline): LNHDA, SQIVND (reference sequence).

The chain combines TRBV18 with TRBJ2-7; TRBD1 aligns across 8 bases. J lost 3 bases, V lost 1 base, and 5 bases had no gene match. CDR3 length equals 15 residues. Germline V gives CDR1 KGHSH, CDR2 LQKENI. CDR3 region: CASSPRRTGFYEQYF. CDR3 nucleotides: TGTGCCAGCTCACCACGCCGGACAGGGTTCTACGAGCAGTACTTC.

This clone was observed once. This chain uses TRBV23-1 with TRBJ2-7; D is unclear. TRBV23-1 is recorded as an ORF, its role being uncertain. Trimming removed 1 base at V and 4 bases at J, with 29 bases between. CDR3 size: 20 residues. The CDR3: CASSQFVSGSPPSLSYEQYF. The CDR3 coding sequence is TGCGCCAGCAGTCAATTTGTTTCTGGGTCTCCTCCTTCCTTGTCTTACGAGCAGTACTTC.

The rearrangement links TRBV6-5 to TRBJ2-7, with unresolved D. The V gene's germline CDR1 is MNHEY and CDR2 SVGAGI. Deletions cut 6 bases from V and 2 bases from J, with 17 bases between. CDR3 length: 15 residues. CDR3 loop: CASSPSDRSPYEQYF. DNA for the CDR3: TGTGCCAGCAGCCCCTCGGACCGCTCTCCCTACGAGCAGTACTTC.

J is TRBJ1-2 and V is TRBV5-4, with D unresolved. Germline CDR1 reads SGHNT; CDR2 reads YYREEE (reference sequence). This CDR3 region has 13 residues. With 0 bases removed from V and 6 bases from J, the gap between germline ends came to 9 bases. The CDR3 coding sequence is TGTGCCAGCAGCTTGGCAGGAGCGGATGGCTACACCTTC. Amino acids: CASSLAGADGYTF.

The rearrangement uses TRBV29-1 and TRBJ1-1; D unclear. This CDR3 contains 14 residues. Germline CDR1 reads SQVTM; CDR2 reads ANQGSEA. V was pared by 2 bases and J by 0 bases, with 10 bases between. The CDR3 region is CSVELLDMNTEAFF. CDR3 sequence (DNA): TGCAGCGTTGAACTCCTCGACATGAACACTGAAGCTTTCTTT.